The rows below give T cell receptor beta chains drawn from one sample of a study of tissue T cells after allogeneic stem cell transplantation. TCRdb's table, derived via immunoSEQ multiplex PCR, lists solely in-frame clones and lacks some. The sample lists roughly 3,900 clones; less than 70% were seen once. The starting material was tissue from the ileum, obtained at autopsy. Receptors originate from a male donor at least 60 years old with lung cancer. CDR3s include the opening cysteine and the closing phenylalanine or tryptophan. Fields, in order: clone size, CDR3 length, V gene, J gene, D gene, CDR3 protein, CDR3 DNA. The D gene is left open where the match is weak. Clone size appears in some rows only: once, few, many, or a class for an expanded clone.

abundance: -; len: 13; v_gene: TRBV6-5; j_gene: TRBJ1-6; d_gene: -; CDR3aa: CASSQTRNSPLHF; CDR3nt: TGTGCCAGCAGCCAGACTCGTAATTCACCCCTCCACTTT
abundance: -; len: 15; v_gene: TRBV6-5; j_gene: TRBJ1-5; d_gene: -; CDR3aa: CASRASRRGNQPQHF; CDR3nt: TGTGCCAGCAGAGCCAGTAGGAGGGGCAATCAGCCCCAGCATTTT
abundance: -; len: 15; v_gene: TRBV27; j_gene: TRBJ1-5; d_gene: -; CDR3aa: CASSLGGGSNQPQHF; CDR3nt: TGTGCCAGCAGTTTAGGGGGGGGAAGCAATCAGCCCCAGCATTTT
abundance: large; len: 16; v_gene: TRBV5-5; j_gene: TRBJ1-1; d_gene: -; CDR3aa: CASSLARGSGNTEAFF; CDR3nt: TGTGCCAGCAGCTTGGCACGGGGAAGTGGGAACACTGAAGCTTTCTTT
abundance: -; len: 16; v_gene: TRBV27; j_gene: TRBJ2-6; d_gene: -; CDR3aa: CASSFNRATGANVLTF; CDR3nt: TGTGCCAGCAGTTTTAACAGGGCTACTGGGGCCAACGTCCTGACTTTC
abundance: few; len: 16; v_gene: TRBV9; j_gene: TRBJ2-3; d_gene: TRBD2; CDR3aa: CASSAATAGVKDTQYF; CDR3nt: TGTGCCAGCAGCGCGGCGACAGCGGGAGTCAAAGATACGCAGTATTTT
abundance: -; len: 14; v_gene: TRBV10-2; j_gene: TRBJ2-1; d_gene: -; CDR3aa: CASTADSAYNEQFF; CDR3nt: TGCGCCAGCACCGCTGACAGCGCCTACAATGAGCAGTTCTTC
abundance: -; len: 14; v_gene: TRBV5-1; j_gene: TRBJ1-2; d_gene: -; CDR3aa: CASSPDVGGYGYTF; CDR3nt: TGCGCCAGCAGCCCGGACGTCGGGGGATATGGCTACACCTTC
abundance: medium-sized; len: 16; v_gene: TRBV7-2; j_gene: TRBJ2-3; d_gene: TRBD1; CDR3aa: CASSLRTGVRADTQYF; CDR3nt: TGTGCCAGCAGCTTAAGGACAGGGGTTAGGGCAGATACGCAGTATTTT
abundance: -; len: 14; v_gene: TRBV7-2; j_gene: TRBJ2-7; d_gene: -; CDR3aa: CASSSPWTHYEQYF; CDR3nt: TGTGCCAGCAGCTCCCCCTGGACTCATTACGAGCAGTACTTC
abundance: few; len: 16; v_gene: TRBV3-1/TRBV3-2; j_gene: TRBJ1-1; d_gene: -; CDR3aa: CASSPGQYNMNTEAFF; CDR3nt: TGTGCCAGCAGCCCAGGACAGTACAACATGAACACTGAAGCTTTCTTT
abundance: -; len: 11; v_gene: TRBV30; j_gene: TRBJ1-2; d_gene: -; CDR3aa: CAWSARYGYTF; CDR3nt: TGTGCCTGGAGTGCCCGTTATGGCTACACCTTC
abundance: -; len: 13; v_gene: TRBV2; j_gene: TRBJ1-5; d_gene: -; CDR3aa: CASSARGGQPQHF; CDR3nt: TGTGCCAGCAGTGCGCGAGGGGGTCAGCCCCAGCATTTT
abundance: once; len: 14; v_gene: TRBV10-3; j_gene: TRBJ1-1; d_gene: -; CDR3aa: CAISAWGMNTEAFF; CDR3nt: TGTGCCATCAGTGCTTGGGGGATGAACACTGAAGCTTTCTTT
abundance: few; len: 14; v_gene: TRBV7-8; j_gene: TRBJ1-1; d_gene: -; CDR3aa: CASSFDKGDTEAFF; CDR3nt: TGTGCCAGCAGCTTCGATAAGGGGGACACTGAAGCTTTCTTT
abundance: -; len: 13; v_gene: TRBV29-1; j_gene: TRBJ2-1; d_gene: TRBD2; CDR3aa: CSVGRGGPNEQFF; CDR3nt: TGCAGCGTTGGCCGGGGGGGACCCAATGAGCAGTTCTTC
abundance: -; len: 14; v_gene: TRBV20-1; j_gene: TRBJ2-2; d_gene: TRBD1; CDR3aa: CSASKQGSTGELFF; CDR3nt: TGCAGTGCGAGTAAACAGGGGTCCACTGGGGAGCTGTTTTTT
abundance: -; len: 13; v_gene: TRBV19; j_gene: TRBJ2-7; d_gene: -; CDR3aa: CASSKAISYEQYF; CDR3nt: TGTGCCAGTAGTAAAGCGATCTCCTACGAGCAGTACTTC
abundance: -; len: 21; v_gene: TRBV4-3; j_gene: TRBJ2-6; d_gene: TRBD2; CDR3aa: CASSLYLAGPTPGSGANVLTF; CDR3nt: TGCGCCAGCAGCCTTTACCTAGCGGGGCCCACCCCAGGCTCTGGGGCCAACGTCCTGACTTTC
abundance: -; len: 14; v_gene: TRBV27; j_gene: TRBJ1-6; d_gene: -; CDR3aa: CASSRLPLNSPLHF; CDR3nt: TGTGCCAGCAGCCGCCTCCCGTTGAATTCACCCCTCCACTTT